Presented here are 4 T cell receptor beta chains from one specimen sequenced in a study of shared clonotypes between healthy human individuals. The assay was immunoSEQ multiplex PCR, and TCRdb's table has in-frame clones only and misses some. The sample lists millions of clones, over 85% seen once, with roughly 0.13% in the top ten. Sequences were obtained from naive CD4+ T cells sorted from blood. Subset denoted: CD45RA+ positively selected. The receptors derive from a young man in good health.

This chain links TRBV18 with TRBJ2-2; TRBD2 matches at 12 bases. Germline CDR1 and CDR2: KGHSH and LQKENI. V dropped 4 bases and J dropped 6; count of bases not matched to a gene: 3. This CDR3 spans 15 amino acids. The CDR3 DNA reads TGTGCCAGCTCACTGACTAGCGGGAGCGCCGGGGAGCTGTTTTTT. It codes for CASSLTSGSAGELFF.

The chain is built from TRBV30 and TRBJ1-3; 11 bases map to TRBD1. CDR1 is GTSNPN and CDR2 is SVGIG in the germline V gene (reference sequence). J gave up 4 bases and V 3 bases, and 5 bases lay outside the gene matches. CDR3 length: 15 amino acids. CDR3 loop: CAWSARDRGGNTIYF. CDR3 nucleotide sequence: TGTGCCTGGAGCGCCCGGGACAGGGGGGGAAACACCATATATTTT.

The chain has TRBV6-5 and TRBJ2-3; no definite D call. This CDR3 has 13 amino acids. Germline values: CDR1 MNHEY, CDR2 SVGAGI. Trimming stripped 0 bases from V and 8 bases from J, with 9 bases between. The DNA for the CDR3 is TGTGCCAGCAGTTACTCGGAGCTTGGTACGCAGTATTTT. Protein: CASSYSELGTQYF.

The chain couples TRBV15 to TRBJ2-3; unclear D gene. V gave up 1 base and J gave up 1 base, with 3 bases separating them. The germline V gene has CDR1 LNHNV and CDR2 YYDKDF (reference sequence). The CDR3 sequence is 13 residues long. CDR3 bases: TGTGCCACCAGCAGAGTGGGCACAGATACGCAGTATTTT. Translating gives CATSRVGTDTQYF.